This TCR beta chain was recovered during a study of blood T cell repertoires in COVID-19. Method: immunoSEQ multiplex PCR; TCRdb's copy keeps in-frame clones and lacks some. The repertoire consists of a few hundred thousand clones, with around 91% occurring once and the leading ten covering over 0.95%. The count of this clone is one. Germline CDR1 reads SGHRS; CDR2 reads YFSETQ. V gave up 5 bases and J gave up 2 bases; unmatched junction bases: 0. The CDR3 length is 13 residues. This sequence originates from a man aged 18-30 years who had recovered from COVID-19. This chain connects TRBV5-1 to TRBJ2-7; 11 bases are a match to TRBD2. The sequencing sample was made of PBMCs or T cells enriched from blood (not recorded which). The chain's CDR3 is CASRTSGAYEQYF. CDR3 DNA: TGCGCCAGCAGGACTAGCGGGGCCTACGAGCAGTACTTC.